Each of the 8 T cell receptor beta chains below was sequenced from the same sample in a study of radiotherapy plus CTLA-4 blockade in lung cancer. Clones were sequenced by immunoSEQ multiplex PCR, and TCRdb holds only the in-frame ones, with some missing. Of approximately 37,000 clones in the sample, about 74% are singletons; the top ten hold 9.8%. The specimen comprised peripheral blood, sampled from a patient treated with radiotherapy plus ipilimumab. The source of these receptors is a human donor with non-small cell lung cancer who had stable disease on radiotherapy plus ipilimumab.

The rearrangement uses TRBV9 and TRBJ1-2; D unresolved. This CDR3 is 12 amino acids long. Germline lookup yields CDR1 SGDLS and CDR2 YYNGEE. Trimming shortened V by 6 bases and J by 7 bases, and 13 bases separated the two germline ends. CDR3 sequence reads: CASKRRSAGYTF. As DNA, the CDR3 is TGTGCCAGCAAGCGTAGATCGGCTGGCTACACCTTC.

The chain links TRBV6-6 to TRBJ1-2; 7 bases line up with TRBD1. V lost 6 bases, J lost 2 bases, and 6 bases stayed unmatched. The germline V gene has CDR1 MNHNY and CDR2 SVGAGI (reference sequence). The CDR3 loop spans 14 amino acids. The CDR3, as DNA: TGTGCCAGCAGCGACACGGGACAGAACTATGGCTACACCTTC. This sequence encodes CASSDTGQNYGYTF.

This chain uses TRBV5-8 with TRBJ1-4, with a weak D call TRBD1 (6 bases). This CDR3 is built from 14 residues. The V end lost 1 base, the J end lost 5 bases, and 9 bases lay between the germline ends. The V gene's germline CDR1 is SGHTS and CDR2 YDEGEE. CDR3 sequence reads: CASSLMDRNEKLFF. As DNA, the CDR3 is TGTGCCAGCAGCTTGATGGACAGAAATGAAAAACTGTTTTTT. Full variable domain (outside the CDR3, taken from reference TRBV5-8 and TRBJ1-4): EAGVTQSPTHLIKTRGQQATLRCSPISGHTSVYWYQQALGLGLQFLLWYDEGEERNRGNFPPRFSGRQFPNYSSELNVNALELEDSALYLCASSLMDRNEKLFFGSGTQLSVL.

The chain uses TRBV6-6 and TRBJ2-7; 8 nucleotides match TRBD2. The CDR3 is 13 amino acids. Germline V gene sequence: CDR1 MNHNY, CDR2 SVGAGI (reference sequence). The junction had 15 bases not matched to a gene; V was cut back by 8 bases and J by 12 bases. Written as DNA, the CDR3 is TGTGCCAGCCGTTCCCGTGAAGCGGGGGATGGGTACTTC. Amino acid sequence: CASRSREAGDGYF.

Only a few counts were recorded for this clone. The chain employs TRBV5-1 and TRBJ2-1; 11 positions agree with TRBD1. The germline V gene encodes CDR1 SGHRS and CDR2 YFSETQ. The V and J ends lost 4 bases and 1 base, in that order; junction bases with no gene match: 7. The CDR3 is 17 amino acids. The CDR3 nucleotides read TGCGCCAGCAGCCTGGACAGGGGGCCGTATTCCTACAATGAGCAGTTCTTC. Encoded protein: CASSLDRGPYSYNEQFF. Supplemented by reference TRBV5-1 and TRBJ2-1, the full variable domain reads KAGVTQTPRYLIKTRGQQVTLSCSPISGHRSVSWYQQTPGQGLQFLFEYFSETQRNKGNFPGRFSGRQFSNSRSEMNVSTLELGDSALYLCASSLDRGPYSYNEQFFGPGTRLTVL.

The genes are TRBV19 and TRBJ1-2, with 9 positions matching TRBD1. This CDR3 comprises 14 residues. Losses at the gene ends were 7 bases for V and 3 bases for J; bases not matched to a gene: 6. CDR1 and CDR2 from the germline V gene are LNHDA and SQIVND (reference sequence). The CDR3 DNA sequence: TGTGCCAGTATTCCGGGACAGGGACACTATGGCTACACCTTC. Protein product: CASIPGQGHYGYTF.

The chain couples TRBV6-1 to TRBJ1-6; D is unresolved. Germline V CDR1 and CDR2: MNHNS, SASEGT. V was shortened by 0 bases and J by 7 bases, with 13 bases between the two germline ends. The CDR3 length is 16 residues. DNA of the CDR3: TGTGCCAGCAGTGAAGCCTTGGCCCCGGGGAATTCACCCCTCCACTTT. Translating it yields CASSEALAPGNSPLHF.

The CDR3 region has the DNA TGCGCCAGCAGCCCCACCGGGACAACGAACACCGGGGAGCTGTTTTTT. It translates to CASSPTGTTNTGELFF. This chain joins TRBV5-1 and TRBJ2-2; the D gene is possibly TRBD1 (6 bases). This CDR3 contains 16 residues. Trimming cost V 4 bases and J 0 bases, with 13 bases left between them. CDR1 SGHRS and CDR2 YFSETQ come from the germline V gene.